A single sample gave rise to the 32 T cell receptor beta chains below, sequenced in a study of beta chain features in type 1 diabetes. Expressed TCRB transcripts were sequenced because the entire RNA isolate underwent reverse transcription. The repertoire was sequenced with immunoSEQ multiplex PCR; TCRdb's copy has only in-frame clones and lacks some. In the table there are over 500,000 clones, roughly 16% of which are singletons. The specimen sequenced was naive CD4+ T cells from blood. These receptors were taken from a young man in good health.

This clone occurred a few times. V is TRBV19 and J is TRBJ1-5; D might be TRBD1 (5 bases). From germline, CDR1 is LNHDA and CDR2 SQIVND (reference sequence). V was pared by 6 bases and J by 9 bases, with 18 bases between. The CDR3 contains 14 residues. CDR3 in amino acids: CASSRQVGARPQHF. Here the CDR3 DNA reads TGTGCCAGTAGCCGTCAGGTCGGGGCCCGGCCCCAGCATTTT.

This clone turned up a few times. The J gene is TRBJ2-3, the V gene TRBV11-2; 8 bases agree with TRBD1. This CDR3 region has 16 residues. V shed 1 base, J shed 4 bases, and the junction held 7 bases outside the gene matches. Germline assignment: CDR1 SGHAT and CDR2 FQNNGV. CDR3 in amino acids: CASSLVAGGLSDTQYF. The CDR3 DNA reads TGTGCCAGCAGCTTAGTGGCAGGGGGCTTGTCAGATACGCAGTATTTT.

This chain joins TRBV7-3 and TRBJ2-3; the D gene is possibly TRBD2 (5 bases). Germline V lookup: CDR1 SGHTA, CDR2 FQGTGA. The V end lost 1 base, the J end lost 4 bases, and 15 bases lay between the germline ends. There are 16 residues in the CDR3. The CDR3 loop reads CASSLRSGGSADTQYF. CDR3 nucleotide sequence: TGTGCCAGCAGCTTAAGAAGCGGCGGGTCGGCAGATACGCAGTATTTT.

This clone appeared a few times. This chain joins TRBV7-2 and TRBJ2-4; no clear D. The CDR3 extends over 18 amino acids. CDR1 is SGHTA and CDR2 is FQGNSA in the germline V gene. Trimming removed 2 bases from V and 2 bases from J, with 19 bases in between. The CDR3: CASSLRLYPGDPKNIQYF. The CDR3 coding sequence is TGTGCCAGCAGCTTAAGATTGTACCCAGGAGATCCCAAAAACATTCAGTACTTC.

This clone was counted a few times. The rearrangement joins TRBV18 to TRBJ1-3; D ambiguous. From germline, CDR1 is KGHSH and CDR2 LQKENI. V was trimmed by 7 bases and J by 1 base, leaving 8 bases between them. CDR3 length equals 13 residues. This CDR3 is CASLPRSGNTIYF. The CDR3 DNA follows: TGTGCCAGCTTGCCCCGGTCTGGAAACACCATATATTTT.

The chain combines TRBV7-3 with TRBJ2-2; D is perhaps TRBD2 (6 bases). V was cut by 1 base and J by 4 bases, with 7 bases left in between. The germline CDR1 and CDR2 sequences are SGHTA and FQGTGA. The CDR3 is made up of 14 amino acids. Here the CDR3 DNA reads TGTGCCAGCAGCTTAATGGGAGGCACCGGGGAGCTGTTTTTT. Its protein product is CASSLMGGTGELFF.

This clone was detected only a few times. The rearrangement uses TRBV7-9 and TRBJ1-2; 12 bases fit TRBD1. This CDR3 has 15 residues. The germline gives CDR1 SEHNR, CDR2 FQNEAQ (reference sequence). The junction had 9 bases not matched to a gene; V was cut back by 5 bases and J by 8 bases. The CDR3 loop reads CASSPSGQGAGGYTF. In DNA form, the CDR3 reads TGTGCCAGCAGCCCCTCGGGACAGGGGGCGGGCGGCTACACCTTC.

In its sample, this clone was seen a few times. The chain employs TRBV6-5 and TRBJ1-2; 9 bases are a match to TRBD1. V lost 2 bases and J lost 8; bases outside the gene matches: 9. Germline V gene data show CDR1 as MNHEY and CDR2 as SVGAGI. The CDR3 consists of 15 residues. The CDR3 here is CASSYTLQGAQGYTF. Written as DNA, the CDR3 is TGTGCCAGCAGTTACACACTACAGGGGGCGCAGGGCTACACCTTC.

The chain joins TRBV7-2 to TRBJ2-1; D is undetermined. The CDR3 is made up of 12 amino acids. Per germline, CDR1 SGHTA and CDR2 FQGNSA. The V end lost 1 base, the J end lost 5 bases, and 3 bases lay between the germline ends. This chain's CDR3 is CASSLDNNEQFF. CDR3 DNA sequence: TGTGCCAGCAGCTTAGACAACAATGAGCAGTTCTTC.

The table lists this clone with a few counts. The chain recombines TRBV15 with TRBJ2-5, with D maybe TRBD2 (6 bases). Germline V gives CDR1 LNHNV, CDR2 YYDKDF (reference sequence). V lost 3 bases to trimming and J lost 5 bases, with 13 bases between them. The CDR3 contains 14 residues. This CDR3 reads CATSRTRGWETQYF. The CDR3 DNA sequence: TGTGCCACCAGCAGGACGCGGGGCTGGGAGACCCAGTACTTC. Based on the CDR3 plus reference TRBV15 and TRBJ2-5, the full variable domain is DAMVIQNPRYQVTQFGKPVTLSCSQTLNHNVMYWYQQKSSQAPKLLFHYYDKDFNNEADTPDNFQSRRPNTSFCFLDIRSPGLGDTAMYLCATSRTRGWETQYFGPGTRLLVL.

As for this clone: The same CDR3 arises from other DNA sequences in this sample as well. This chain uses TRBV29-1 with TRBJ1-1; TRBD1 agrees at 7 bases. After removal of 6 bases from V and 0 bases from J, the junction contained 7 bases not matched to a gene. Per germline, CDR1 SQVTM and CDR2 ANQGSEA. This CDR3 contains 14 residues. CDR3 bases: TGCAGCGTCCAAGGGGGCACGCTGAACACTGAAGCTTTCTTT. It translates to CSVQGGTLNTEAFF.

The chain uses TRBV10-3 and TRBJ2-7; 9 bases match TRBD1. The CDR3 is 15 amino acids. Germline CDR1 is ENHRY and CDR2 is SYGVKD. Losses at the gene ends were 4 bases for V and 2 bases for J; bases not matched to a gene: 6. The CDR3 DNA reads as TGTGCCATCAGTGCCTTGGGACAGGGCCCCTACGAGCAGTACTTC. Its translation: CAISALGQGPYEQYF.

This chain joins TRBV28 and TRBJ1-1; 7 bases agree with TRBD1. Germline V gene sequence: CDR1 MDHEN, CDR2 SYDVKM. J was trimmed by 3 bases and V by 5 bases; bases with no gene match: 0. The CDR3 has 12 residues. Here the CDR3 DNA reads TGTGCCAGCAGTACAGGGGACACTGAAGCTTTCTTT. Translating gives CASSTGDTEAFF.

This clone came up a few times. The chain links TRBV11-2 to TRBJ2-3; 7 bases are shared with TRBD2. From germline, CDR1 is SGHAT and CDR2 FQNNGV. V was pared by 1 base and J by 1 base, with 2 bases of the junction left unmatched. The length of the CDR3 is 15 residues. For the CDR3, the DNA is TGTGCCAGCAGCTTAGCGAGCGGGGGCACAGATACGCAGTATTTT. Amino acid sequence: CASSLASGGTDTQYF.

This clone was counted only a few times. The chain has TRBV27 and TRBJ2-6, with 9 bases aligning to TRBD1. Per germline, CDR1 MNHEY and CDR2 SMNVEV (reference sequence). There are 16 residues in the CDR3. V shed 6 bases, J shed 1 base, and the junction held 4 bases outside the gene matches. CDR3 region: CASRLGTGSGANVLTF. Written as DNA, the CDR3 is TGTGCCAGCAGACTTGGGACAGGGTCTGGGGCCAACGTCCTGACTTTC.

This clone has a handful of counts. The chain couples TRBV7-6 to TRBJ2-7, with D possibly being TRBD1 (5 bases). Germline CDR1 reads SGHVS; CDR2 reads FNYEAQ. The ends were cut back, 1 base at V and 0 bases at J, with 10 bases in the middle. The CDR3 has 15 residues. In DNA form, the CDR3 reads TGTGCCAGCAGCTTAGGGGGCGGTCTCTCCTACGAGCAGTACTTC. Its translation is CASSLGGGLSYEQYF.

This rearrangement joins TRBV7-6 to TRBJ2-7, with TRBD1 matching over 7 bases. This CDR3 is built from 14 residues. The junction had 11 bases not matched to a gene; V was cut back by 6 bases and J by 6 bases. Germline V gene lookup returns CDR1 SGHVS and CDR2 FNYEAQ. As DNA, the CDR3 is TGTGCCAGCAGATTTACAGGGGCCAGGGGCGAGCAGTACTTC. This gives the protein CASRFTGARGEQYF.

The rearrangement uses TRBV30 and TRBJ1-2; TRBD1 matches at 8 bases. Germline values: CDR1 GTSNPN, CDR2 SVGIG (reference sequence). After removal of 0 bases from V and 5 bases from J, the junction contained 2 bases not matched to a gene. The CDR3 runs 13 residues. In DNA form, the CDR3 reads TGTGCCTGGAGTGTTCGACAGGGGTATGGCTACACCTTC. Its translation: CAWSVRQGYGYTF.

The CDR3 region is CATSRDRLAGGYEQYF. CDR3 nucleotide sequence: TGTGCCACCAGCAGAGATAGGCTAGCGGGGGGCTACGAGCAGTACTTC. The chain couples TRBV15 to TRBJ2-7, with TRBD2 matching over 11 bases. The V gene end was trimmed by 0 bases and the J gene end by 3 bases; junction bases not matched to a gene: 4. CDR3 length: 16 residues. In germline, CDR1 is LNHNV, CDR2 YYDKDF (reference sequence).

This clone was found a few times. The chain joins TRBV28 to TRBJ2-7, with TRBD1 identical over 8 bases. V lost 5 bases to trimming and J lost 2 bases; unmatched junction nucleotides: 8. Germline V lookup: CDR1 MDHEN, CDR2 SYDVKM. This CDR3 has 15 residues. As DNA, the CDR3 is TGTGCCAGCAGTCCGACTGGGACAGGTACCTACGAGCAGTACTTC. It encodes CASSPTGTGTYEQYF.

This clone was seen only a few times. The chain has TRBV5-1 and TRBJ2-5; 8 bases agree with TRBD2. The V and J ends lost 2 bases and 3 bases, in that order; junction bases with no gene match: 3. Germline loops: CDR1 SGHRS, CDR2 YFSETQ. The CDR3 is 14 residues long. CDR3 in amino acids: CASSLSRGEETQYF. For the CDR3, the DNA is TGCGCCAGCAGCTTATCGCGGGGGGAAGAGACCCAGTACTTC.

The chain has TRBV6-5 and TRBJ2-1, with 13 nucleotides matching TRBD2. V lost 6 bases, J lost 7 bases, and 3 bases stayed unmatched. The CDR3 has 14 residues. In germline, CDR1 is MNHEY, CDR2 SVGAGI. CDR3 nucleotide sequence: TGTGCCAGCAGCCAGGGACTAGCGGGGAATGAGCAGTTCTTC. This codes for CASSQGLAGNEQFF.

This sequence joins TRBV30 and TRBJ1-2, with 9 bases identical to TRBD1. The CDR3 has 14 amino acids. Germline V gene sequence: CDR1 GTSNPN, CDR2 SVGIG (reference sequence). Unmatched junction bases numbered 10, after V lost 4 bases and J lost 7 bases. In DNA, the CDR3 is TGTGCCTGGATCGGACAGGGGTATAAGAGTGGCTACACCTTC. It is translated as CAWIGQGYKSGYTF.

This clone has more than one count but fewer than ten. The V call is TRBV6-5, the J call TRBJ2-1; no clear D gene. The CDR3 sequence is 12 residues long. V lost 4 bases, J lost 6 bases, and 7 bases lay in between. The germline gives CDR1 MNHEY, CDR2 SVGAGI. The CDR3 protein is CASSFFGNEQFF. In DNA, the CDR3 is TGTGCCAGCAGTTTTTTCGGCAATGAGCAGTTCTTC.

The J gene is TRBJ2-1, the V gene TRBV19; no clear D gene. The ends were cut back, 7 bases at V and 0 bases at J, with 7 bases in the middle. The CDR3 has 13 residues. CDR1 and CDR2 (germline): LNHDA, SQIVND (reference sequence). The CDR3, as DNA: TGTGCCAGTACGCCTAGCTCCTACAATGAGCAGTTCTTC. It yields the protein CASTPSSYNEQFF.

The CDR3 loop is CASSLGDLGYTF. CDR3 in DNA: TGTGCCAGCAGCTTGGGCGATCTCGGCTACACCTTC. The chain recombines TRBV5-6 with TRBJ1-2; D is ambiguous. CDR3 length: 12 residues. Trimming shortened V by 0 bases and J by 8 bases, and 8 bases separated the two germline ends. Germline CDR1 SGHDT, CDR2 YYEEEE.

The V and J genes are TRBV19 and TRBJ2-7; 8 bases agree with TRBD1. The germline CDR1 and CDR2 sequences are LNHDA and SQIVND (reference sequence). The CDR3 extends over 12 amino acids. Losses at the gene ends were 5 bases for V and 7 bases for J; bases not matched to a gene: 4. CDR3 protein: CASSPGGYEQYF. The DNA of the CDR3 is TGTGCCAGTAGTCCAGGGGGCTATGAGCAGTACTTC.

The chain's CDR3 is CASSGITNGEQYF. The CDR3 coding sequence is TGTGCCAGCAGTGGAATTACCAACGGCGAGCAGTACTTC. The V and J genes are TRBV25-1 and TRBJ2-7; D is undetermined. Trimming shortened V by 4 bases and J by 6 bases, and 13 bases separated the two germline ends. This CDR3 comprises 13 residues. Germline CDR1 and CDR2: MGHDK and SYGVNS.

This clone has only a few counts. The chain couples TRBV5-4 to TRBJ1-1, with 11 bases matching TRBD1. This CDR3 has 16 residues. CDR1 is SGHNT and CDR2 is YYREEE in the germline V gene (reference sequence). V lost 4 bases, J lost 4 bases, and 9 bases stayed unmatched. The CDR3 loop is CASSTQSGTGGTEAFF. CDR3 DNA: TGTGCCAGCAGCACCCAATCTGGGACAGGGGGCACTGAAGCTTTCTTT.

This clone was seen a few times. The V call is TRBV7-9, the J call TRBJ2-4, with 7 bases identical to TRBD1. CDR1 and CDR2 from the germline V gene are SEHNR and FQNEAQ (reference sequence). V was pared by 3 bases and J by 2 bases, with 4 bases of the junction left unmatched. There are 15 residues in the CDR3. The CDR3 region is CASSFTGVTKNIQYF. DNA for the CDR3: TGTGCCAGCAGCTTCACAGGGGTCACCAAAAACATTCAGTACTTC.

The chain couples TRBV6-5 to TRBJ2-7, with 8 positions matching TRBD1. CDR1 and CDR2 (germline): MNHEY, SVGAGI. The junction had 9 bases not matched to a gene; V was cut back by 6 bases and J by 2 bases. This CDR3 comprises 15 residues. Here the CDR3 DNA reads TGTGCCAGCAGACGTGACAGGGGTAGGACCTACGAGCAGTACTTC. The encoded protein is CASRRDRGRTYEQYF.

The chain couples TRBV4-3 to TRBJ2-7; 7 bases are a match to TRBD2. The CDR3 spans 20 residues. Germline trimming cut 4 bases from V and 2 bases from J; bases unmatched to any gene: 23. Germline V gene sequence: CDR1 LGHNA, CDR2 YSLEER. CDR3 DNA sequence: TGCGCCAGCAGCCCCGGGGGGAGGGGAAGGGCCCCGACCCGAACCTACGAGCAGTACTTC. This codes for CASSPGGRGRAPTRTYEQYF.